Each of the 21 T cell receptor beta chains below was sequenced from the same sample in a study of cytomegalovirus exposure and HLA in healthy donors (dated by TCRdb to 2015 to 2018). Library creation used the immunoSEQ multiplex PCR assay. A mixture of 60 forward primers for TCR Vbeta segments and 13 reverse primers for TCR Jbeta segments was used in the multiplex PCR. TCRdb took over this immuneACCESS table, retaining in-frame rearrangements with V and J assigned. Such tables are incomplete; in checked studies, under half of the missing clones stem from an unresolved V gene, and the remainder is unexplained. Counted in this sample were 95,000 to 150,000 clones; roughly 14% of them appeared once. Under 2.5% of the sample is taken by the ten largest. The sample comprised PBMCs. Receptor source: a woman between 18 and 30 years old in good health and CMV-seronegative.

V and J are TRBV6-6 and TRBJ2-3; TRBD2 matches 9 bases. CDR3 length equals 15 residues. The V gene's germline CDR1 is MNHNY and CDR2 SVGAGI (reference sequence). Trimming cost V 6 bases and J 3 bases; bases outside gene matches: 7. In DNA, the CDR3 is TGTGCCAGCAGGAAGGCGACTAGCGGTACAGATACGCAGTATTTT. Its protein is CASRKATSGTDTQYF.

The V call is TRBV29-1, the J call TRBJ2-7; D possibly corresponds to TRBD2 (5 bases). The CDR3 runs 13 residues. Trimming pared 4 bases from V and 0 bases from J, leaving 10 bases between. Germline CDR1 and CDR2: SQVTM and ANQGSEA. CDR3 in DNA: TGCAGCGTTGGGGAACTAGTCTCCTACGAGCAGTACTTC. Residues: CSVGELVSYEQYF.

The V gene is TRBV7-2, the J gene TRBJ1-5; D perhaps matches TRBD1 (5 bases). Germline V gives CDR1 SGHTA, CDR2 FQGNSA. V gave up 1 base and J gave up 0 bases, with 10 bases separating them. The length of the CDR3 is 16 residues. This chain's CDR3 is CASSLVGGYSNQPQHF. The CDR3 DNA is TGTGCCAGCAGCTTAGTCGGGGGGTATAGCAATCAGCCCCAGCATTTT.

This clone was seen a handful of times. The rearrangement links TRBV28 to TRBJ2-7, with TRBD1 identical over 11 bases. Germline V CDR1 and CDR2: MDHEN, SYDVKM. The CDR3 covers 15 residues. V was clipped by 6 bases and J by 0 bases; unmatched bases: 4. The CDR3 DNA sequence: TGTGCCAGCAGAACCGGGACAGGGGGCTCCTACGAGCAGTACTTC. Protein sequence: CASRTGTGGSYEQYF.

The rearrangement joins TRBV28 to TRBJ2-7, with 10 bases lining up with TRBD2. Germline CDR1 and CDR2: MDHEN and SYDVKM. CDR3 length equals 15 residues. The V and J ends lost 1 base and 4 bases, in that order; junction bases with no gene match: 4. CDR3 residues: CASSLSSGSLYEQYF. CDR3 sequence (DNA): TGTGCCAGCAGTTTATCTAGCGGGAGTCTATACGAGCAGTACTTC.

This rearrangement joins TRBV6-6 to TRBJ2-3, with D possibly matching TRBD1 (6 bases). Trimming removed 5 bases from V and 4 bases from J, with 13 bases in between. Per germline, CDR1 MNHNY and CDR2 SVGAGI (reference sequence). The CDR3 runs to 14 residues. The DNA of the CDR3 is TGTGCCAGCAGTGTAGACAGGCGGGCAGATACGCAGTATTTT. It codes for CASSVDRRADTQYF.

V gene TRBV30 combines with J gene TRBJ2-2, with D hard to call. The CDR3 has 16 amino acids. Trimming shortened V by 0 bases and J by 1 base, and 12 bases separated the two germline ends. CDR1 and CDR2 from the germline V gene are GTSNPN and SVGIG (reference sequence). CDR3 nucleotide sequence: TGTGCCTGGAGTGTAACGTTAGCCAGGAACACCGGGGAGCTGTTTTTT. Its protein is CAWSVTLARNTGELFF.

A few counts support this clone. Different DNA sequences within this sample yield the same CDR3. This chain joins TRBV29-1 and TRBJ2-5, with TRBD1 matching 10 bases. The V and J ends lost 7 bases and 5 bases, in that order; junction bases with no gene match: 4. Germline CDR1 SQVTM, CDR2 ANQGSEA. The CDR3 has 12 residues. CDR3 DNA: TGCAGCGCGGGACAGGGGAGGGAGACCCAGTACTTC. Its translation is CSAGQGRETQYF.

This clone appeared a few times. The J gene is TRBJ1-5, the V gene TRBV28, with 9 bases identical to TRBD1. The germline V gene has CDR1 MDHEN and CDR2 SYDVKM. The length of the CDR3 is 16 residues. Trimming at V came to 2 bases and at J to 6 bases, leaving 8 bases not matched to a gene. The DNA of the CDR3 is TGTGCCAGCAGTTTACGGACAGGGGTGGTACGTCAGCCCCAGCATTTT. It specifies CASSLRTGVVRQPQHF.

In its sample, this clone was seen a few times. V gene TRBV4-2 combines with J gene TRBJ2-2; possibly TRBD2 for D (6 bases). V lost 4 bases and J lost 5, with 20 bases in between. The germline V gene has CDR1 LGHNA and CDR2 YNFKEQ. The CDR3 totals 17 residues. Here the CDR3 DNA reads TGTGCCAGCAGCCCAAGGAGGGGCAGGGCGGCGACCGGGGAGCTGTTTTTT. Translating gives CASSPRRGRAATGELFF.

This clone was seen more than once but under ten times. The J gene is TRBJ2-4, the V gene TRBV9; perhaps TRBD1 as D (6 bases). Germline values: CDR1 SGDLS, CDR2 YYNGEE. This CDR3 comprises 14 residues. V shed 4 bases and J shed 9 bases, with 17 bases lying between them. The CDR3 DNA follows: TGTGCCAGCAGCCGAGACCTAATAGGGGGCATTCAGTACTTC. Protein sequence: CASSRDLIGGIQYF.

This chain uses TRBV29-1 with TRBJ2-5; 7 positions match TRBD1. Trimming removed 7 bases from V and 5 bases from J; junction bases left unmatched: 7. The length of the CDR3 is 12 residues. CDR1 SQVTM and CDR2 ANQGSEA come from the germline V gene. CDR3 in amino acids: CSAGQVLETQYF. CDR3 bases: TGCAGCGCCGGACAGGTTTTGGAGACCCAGTACTTC.

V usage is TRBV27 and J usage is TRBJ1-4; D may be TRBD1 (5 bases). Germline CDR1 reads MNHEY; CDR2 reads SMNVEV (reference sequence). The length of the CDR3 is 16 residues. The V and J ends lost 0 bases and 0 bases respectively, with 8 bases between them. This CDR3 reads CASSLSPGATNEKLFF. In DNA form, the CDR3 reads TGTGCCAGCAGTTTATCTCCGGGGGCAACTAATGAAAAACTGTTTTTT.

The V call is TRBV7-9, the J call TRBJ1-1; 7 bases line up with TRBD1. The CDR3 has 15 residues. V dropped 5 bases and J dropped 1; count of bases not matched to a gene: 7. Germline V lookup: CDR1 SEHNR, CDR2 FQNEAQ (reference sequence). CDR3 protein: CASSPPGTENTEAFF. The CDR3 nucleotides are TGTGCCAGCAGCCCCCCCGGGACAGAGAACACTGAAGCTTTCTTT.

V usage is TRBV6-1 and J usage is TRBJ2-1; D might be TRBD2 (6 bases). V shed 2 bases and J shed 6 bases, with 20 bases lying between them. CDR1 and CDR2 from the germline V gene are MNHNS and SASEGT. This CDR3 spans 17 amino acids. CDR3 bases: TGTGCCAGCAGTGAATATGCCGCGGGACCGCTTAGCAATGAGCAGTTCTTC. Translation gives CASSEYAAGPLSNEQFF.

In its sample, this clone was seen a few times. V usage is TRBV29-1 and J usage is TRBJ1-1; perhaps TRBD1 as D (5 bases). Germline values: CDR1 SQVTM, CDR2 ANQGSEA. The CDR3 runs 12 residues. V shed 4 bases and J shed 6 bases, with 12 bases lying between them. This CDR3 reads CSVGPVGAEAFF. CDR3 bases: TGCAGCGTTGGGCCGGTAGGGGCTGAAGCTTTCTTT. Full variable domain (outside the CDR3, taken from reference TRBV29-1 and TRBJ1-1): SAVISQKPSRDICQRGTSLTIQCQVDSQVTMMFWYRQQPGQSLTLIATANQGSEATYESGFVIDKFPISRPNLTFSTLTVSNMSPEDSSIYLCSVGPVGAEAFFGQGTRLTVV.

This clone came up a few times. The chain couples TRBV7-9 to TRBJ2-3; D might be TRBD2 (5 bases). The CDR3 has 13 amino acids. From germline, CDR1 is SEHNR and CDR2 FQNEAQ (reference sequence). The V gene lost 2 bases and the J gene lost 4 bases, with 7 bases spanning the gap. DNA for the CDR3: TGTGCCAGCAGCTTAAGAGGGCCAGATACGCAGTATTTT. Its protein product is CASSLRGPDTQYF.

CDR3 sequence reads: CASSSPDGETQYF. CDR3 coding DNA: TGTGCCAGCAGCTCACCCGACGGGGAGACCCAGTACTTC. The chain couples TRBV5-6 to TRBJ2-5; no definite D call. The germline CDR1 and CDR2 sequences are SGHDT and YYEEEE. V was trimmed by 3 bases and J by 5 bases, leaving 11 bases between them. The CDR3 length is 13 residues.

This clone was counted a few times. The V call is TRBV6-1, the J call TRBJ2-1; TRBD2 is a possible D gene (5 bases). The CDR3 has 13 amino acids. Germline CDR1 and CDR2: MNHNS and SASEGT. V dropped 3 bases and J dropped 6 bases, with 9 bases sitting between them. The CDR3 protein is CASSDGLVNEQFF. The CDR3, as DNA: TGTGCCAGCAGTGATGGACTCGTCAATGAGCAGTTCTTC.

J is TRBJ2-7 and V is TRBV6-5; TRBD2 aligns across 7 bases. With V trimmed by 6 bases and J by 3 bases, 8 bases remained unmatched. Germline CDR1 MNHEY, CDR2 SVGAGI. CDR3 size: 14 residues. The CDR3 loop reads CASSKGIAGYEQYF. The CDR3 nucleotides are TGTGCCAGCAGCAAGGGAATAGCGGGCTACGAGCAGTACTTC.

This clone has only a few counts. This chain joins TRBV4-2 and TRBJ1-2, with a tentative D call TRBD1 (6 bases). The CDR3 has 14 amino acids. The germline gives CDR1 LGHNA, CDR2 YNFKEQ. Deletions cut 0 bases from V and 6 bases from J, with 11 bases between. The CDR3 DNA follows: TGTGCCAGCAGCCAAGATGGGGCAGGGGATGGCTACACCTTC. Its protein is CASSQDGAGDGYTF.